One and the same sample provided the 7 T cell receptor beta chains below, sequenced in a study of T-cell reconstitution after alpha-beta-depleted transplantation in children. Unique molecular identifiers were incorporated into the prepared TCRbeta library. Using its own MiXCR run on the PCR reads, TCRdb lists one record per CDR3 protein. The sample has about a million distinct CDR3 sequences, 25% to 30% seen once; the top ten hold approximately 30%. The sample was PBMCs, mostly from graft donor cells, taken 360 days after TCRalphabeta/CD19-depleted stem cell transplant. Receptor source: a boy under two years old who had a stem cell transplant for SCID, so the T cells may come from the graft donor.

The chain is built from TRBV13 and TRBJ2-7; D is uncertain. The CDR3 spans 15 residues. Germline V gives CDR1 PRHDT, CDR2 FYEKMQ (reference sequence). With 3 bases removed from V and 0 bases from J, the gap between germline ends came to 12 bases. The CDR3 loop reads CASSFGRHFSYEQYF. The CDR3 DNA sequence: TGTGCCAGCAGCTTTGGGCGGCATTTCTCCTACGAGCAGTACTTC.

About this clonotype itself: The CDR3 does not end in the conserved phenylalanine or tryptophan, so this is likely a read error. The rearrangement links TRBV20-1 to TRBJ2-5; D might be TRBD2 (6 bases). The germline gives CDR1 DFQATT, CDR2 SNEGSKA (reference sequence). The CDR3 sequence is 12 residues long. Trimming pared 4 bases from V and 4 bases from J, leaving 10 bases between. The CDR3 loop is CSAMSGRETQYL. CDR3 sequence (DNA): TGCAGTGCTATGAGCGGGCGAGAGACCCAGTACCTC.

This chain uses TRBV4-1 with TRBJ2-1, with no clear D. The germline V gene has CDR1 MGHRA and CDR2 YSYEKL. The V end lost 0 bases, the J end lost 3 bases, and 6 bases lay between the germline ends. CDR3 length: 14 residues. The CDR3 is CASSQEGNYNEQFF. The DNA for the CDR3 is TGCGCCAGCAGCCAAGAAGGAAACTACAATGAGCAGTTCTTC.

The CDR3 DNA follows: TGTGCCAGCAGCCGCCATGGGGGGGACGGGGAGCTGTTTTTT. Translated, it gives CASSRHGGDGELFF. V gene TRBV7-3 combines with J gene TRBJ2-2, with 7 bases that match TRBD2. Trimming took 5 bases from V and 7 from J; bases not matched to a gene: 7. CDR1 is SGHTA, CDR2 FQGTGA, per germline. There are 14 residues in the CDR3.

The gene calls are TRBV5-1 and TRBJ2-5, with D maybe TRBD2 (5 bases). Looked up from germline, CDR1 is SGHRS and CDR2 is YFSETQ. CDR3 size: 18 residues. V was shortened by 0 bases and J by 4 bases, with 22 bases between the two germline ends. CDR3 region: CASSLESDRGWWGETQYF. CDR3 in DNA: TGCGCCAGCAGCTTGGAATCGGACCGGGGTTGGTGGGGAGAGACCCAGTACTTC.

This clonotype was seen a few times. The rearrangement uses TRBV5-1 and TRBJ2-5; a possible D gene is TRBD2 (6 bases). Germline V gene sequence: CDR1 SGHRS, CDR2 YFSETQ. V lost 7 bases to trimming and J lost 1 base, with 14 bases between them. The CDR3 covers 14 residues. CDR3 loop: CASSRTNPQETQYF. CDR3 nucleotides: TGCGCCAGCTCCCGGACTAACCCCCAAGAGACCCAGTACTTC.

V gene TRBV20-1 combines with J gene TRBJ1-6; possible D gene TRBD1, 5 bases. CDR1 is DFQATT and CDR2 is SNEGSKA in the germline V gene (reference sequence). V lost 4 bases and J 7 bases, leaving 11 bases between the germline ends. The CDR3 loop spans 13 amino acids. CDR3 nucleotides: TGCAGTGCTATTTCCGGGGGGAATTCACCCCTCCACTTT. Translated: CSAISGGNSPLHF.